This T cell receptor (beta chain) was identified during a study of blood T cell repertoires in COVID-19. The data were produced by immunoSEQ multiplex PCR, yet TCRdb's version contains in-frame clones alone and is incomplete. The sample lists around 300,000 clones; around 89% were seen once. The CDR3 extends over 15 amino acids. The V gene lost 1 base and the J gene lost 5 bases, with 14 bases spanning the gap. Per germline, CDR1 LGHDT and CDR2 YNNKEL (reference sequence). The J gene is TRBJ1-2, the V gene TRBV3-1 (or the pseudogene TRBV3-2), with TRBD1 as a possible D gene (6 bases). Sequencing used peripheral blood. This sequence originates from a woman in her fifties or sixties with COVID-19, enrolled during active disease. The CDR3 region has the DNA TGTGCCAGCAGCCAAGGGGCCTTTCAGGGGTATGGCTACACCTTC. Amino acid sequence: CASSQGAFQGYGYTF.